This T cell receptor (beta chain) originates from a study of blood T cell repertoires in COVID-19. Study at large: Whether acute or convalescent, the COVID-19 samples came from the United States, Italy and Spain. Nucleic acid was either cDNA or gDNA, and it came from T cells, B-cell-depleted T cells, or PBMCs.

A few counts support this clone. How the authors handled the data: The assay estimated nucleated cells by amplifying reference gene primers. Measured with immunoSEQ multiplex PCR; TCRdb has only the in-frame clones, and not every one. V, J and clone size reflect that table, while D and trimming were determined from the DNA. This table holds more than 200,000 clones, under 85% found once. Germline CDR1 is MDHEN and CDR2 is SYDVKM. The CDR3 contains 15 residues. The V end was cut by 6 bases, the J end by 7 bases, with 19 bases between. This chain joins TRBV28 and TRBJ2-1; a weak D match, TRBD2 (6 bases). Sequencing used peripheral blood. This clonotype was sampled from a woman aged 40 to 55 with active or convalescent COVID-19. This chain's CDR3 is CASSFGGTSGNEQFF. The CDR3 DNA reads TGTGCCAGCAGCTTTGGGGGGACCTCGGGGAATGAGCAGTTCTTC.